These T cell receptor beta chains were read from a single sample in a study of T cells in Graves' hyperthyroidism and ophthalmopathy. TCRdb re-analysed the multiplex PCR reads in MiXCR, keeping a single row per CDR3 protein. The sample records about 640,000 distinct CDR3 sequences, roughly 14% being singletons. Input material: blood. These receptors were obtained from a woman aged 45-59 years with Graves' ophthalmopathy. The CDR3 runs from the conserved cysteine through the conserved F or W. The D gene is left open where the match is weak. A row's size may be missing; if present it is once, few, many or a size class.

V gene	clone size	D gene	J gene	CDR3 protein	CDR3 DNA
TRBV6-2/TRBV6-3	few	-	TRBJ2-1	CASSYKAGWSYNKQFF	TGTGCCAGCAGTTACAAGGCGGGATGGTCCTACAATAAGCAGTTCTTC
TRBV7-3	many	TRBD1	TRBJ1-1	CASSPHASRAGGPPMNTEAFF	TGTGCCAGCAGCCCCCACGCATCCCGGGCAGGGGGACCACCCATGAACACTGAAGCTTTCTTT
TRBV3-1	many	TRBD1	TRBJ1-5	CASSQGPRTGFNQPQHF	TGTGCCAGCAGCCAAGGTCCCAGGACAGGGTTCAATCAGCCCCAGCATTTT
TRBV18	many	-	TRBJ2-3	CASSRTNTDTQYF	TGTGCCAGCTCCCGGACTAACACAGATACGCAGTATTTT
TRBV9	few	TRBD1	TRBJ1-1	CASSAQQGAVTEAFF	TGTGCCAGCAGCGCTCAACAGGGGGCTGTCACTGAAGCTTTCTTT
TRBV28	many	-	TRBJ1-1	CASSYRVLAFF	TGTGCCAGCAGTTACAGGGTTTTGGCTTTCTTT
TRBV4-3	-	-	TRBJ1-4	CASSLETLGALRVEGLFF	TGCGCCAGCAGCCTAGAGACCCTCGGGGCCCTCCGCGTAGAGGGACTGTTTTTT
TRBV3-1	many	-	TRBJ1-1	CASSQDWLAFF	TGTGCCAGCAGCCAAGATTGGTTAGCTTTCTTT
TRBV9	few	TRBD2	TRBJ2-2	CASSVHTGTSGRGNTGELFF	TGTGCCAGCAGCGTACATACCGGGACTAGCGGGAGGGGGAACACCGGGGAGCTGTTTTTT
TRBV7-6	-	-	TRBJ2-4	CASSLVGSPGNIQYF	TGTGCCAGCAGCTTAGTCGGGAGTCCTGGGAACATTCAGTACTTC
TRBV7-3	many	-	TRBJ2-1	CASSGSSGEQFF	TGTGCCAGCAGCGGCTCTAGTGGTGAGCAGTTCTTC
TRBV7-2	many	-	TRBJ2-5	CASSLGGVGETQYF	TGTGCCAGCAGCTTAGGAGGGGTAGGGGAGACCCAGTACTTC
TRBV6-1	many	TRBD1	TRBJ1-1	CASRPQTGSKAEAFF	TGTGCCAGCAGACCTCAGACAGGGAGTAAAGCTGAAGCTTTCTTT
TRBV27	many	-	TRBJ2-7	CASKGVREQYF	TGTGCCAGCAAGGGGGTGAGGGAGCAGTACTTC
TRBV18	many	TRBD1	TRBJ1-2	CASSQDRAGYTF	TGTGCCAGCTCACAAGACAGGGCTGGCTACACCTTC
TRBV5-6	-	TRBD1	TRBJ1-1	CASSLGDRDHTEAFF	TGTGCCAGCAGCTTGGGGGACAGAGACCACACTGAAGCTTTCTTT
TRBV10-3	many	-	TRBJ2-5	CAISGPGALETQYF	TGTGCCATCAGTGGCCCAGGGGCCTTGGAGACCCAGTACTTC
TRBV6-2/TRBV6-3	few	-	TRBJ2-1	CATSWAEQFF	TGTGCCACTTCCTGGGCTGAGCAGTTCTTC
TRBV6-2/TRBV6-3	many	TRBD1	TRBJ2-7	CASSQMGQNYEQYF	TGTGCCAGCAGTCAGATGGGACAGAACTACGAGCAGTACTTC
TRBV27	few	-	TRBJ2-7	CASSLKDGDSYEQYF	TGTGCCAGCAGTTTAAAAGACGGGGACTCCTACGAGCAGTACTTC
TRBV20-1	many	-	TRBJ1-5	CSGMLGGSNQPQHF	TGCAGTGGCATGCTGGGTGGTAGCAATCAGCCCCAGCATTTT
TRBV3-2	many	-	TRBJ1-5	CASSQEGRDNQPQHF	TGTGCCAGCAGCCAAGAGGGGAGGGATAATCAGCCCCAGCATTTT
TRBV15	few	TRBD2	TRBJ2-1	CATSSVSGSEYNEQFF	TGTGCCACCAGCAGCGTTAGCGGGAGTGAGTACAATGAGCAGTTCTTC
TRBV20-1	many	-	TRBJ2-7	CSARDIRGYEQYF	TGCAGTGCTAGAGATATTAGGGGCTACGAGCAGTACTTC
TRBV7-9	-	-	TRBJ1-1	CASRPTKTEAFF	TGTGCCAGCAGGCCTACAAAGACTGAAGCTTTCTTT
TRBV20-1	few	TRBD1	TRBJ1-1	CSVKAGQGTPEAFF	TGCAGTGTGAAGGCGGGACAGGGGACCCCTGAAGCTTTCTTT
TRBV5-1	many	TRBD1	TRBJ2-3	CASSLTGSGDTQYF	TGCGCCAGCAGCCTGACAGGGTCGGGGGATACGCAGTATTTT
TRBV15	-	-	TRBJ2-7	CATSRDQLGEQYF	TGTGCCACCAGCAGAGATCAATTGGGAGAGCAGTACTTC
TRBV28	-	-	TRBJ2-1	CASSPRTGRGPYNEQFF	TGTGCCAGCAGTCCCCGGACGGGGCGGGGGCCGTACAATGAGCAGTTCTTC
TRBV28	few	-	TRBJ1-5	CASTWGGQPQHF	TGTGCCAGCACTTGGGGGGGACAGCCCCAGCATTTT
TRBV9	many	-	TRBJ2-1	CASSVALGGEQFF	TGTGCCAGCAGCGTAGCTCTCGGGGGTGAGCAGTTCTTC
TRBV4-1	-	-	TRBJ1-4	CASSQDPGQAATNEKLFF	TGCGCCAGCAGCCAAGATCCCGGACAAGCCGCAACTAATGAAAAACTGTTTTTT
TRBV24-1	many	TRBD2	TRBJ2-1	CATSEQKLAGGDNEQFF	TGTGCCACCAGTGAACAAAAACTAGCGGGTGGCGACAATGAGCAGTTCTTC
TRBV29-1	-	-	TRBJ2-7	CSVEGVSYEQYF	TGCAGCGTTGAAGGGGTCTCCTACGAGCAGTACTTC
TRBV12-3/TRBV12-4	few	-	TRBJ1-6	CASSLVRENNSPLHF	TGTGCCAGCAGTTTAGTCAGGGAAAATAATTCACCCCTCCACTTT
TRBV12-3/TRBV12-4	few	-	TRBJ1-5	CASSLEGDVNQPQHF	TGTGCCAGCAGTTTAGAAGGGGATGTTAATCAGCCCCAGCATTTT
TRBV19	few	TRBD1	TRBJ2-3	CASMLQGARDTQYF	TGTGCCAGCATGTTACAGGGGGCTCGGGATACGCAGTATTTT
TRBV28	many	TRBD2	TRBJ2-1	CASSFSGTSVYNEQFF	TGTGCCAGCTCTTTTTCCGGGACTAGCGTGTACAATGAGCAGTTCTTC
TRBV7-3	-	TRBD2	TRBJ2-2	CASSSGLAGGWTGELFF	TGTGCCAGCAGCTCGGGACTAGCGGGAGGATGGACCGGGGAGCTGTTTTTT
TRBV2	-	-	TRBJ2-7	CASSDPTATPYEQYF	TGTGCCAGCAGTGACCCGACAGCTACCCCCTACGAGCAGTACTTC
TRBV9	many	-	TRBJ1-1	CASSVGTEATLEAFF	TGTGCCAGCAGCGTAGGGACAGAAGCCACCCTGGAAGCTTTCTTT
TRBV18	few	-	TRBJ1-6	CASSPKTTDSPLHF	TGTGCCAGCTCACCTAAGACTACCGATTCACCCCTCCACTTT